Described below is a single T cell receptor (beta chain) sequence and its context. The ends lost 4 bases at V and 2 bases at J; junction bases unmatched: 6. Germline-derived CDR1 and CDR2 are LGHNA and YSLEER. The CDR3 is made up of 15 amino acids. The record originates from a study of blood T cell repertoires in COVID-19. Study background: Collection of acute and convalescent COVID-19 samples took place in the United States, Italy and Spain. From T cells, B-cell-depleted T cells, or PBMCs came the material, which was cDNA or gDNA.

Original methodology: Amplification of reference gene primers provided the estimated nucleated cell counts. Repertoires were generated with immunoSEQ multiplex PCR, while TCRdb's copy carries only in-frame clones and drops some. V, J and clone size are taken as reported in that table, and D and trimming were inferred from the DNA itself. The data show around 200,000 clones, 70% to 90% seen once. The sample was peripheral blood. The rearrangement links TRBV4-3 to TRBJ2-7; 9 nucleotides line up with TRBD1. The origin of this receptor is a man in his 70s with active or convalescent COVID-19. As DNA, the CDR3 is TGCGCCAGCAGCCTCGACAGGGGGAACCCCTACGAGCAGTACTTC. This gives the protein CASSLDRGNPYEQYF.